This TCR beta chain was found in a study of graft-versus-host responses after intestinal transplantation. Study in general: Transplants were multivisceral, liver-intestinal, or isolated intestinal. All recipients were given anti-thymocyte globulin induction, and tacrolimus and steroids were then administered for roughly 3 years.

Findings and caveats of the study: Peak levels of circulating GvH clones tracked with early post-transplant HvG declines. In recipient marrow, GvH clones were found, and some appeared first in ileum or blood.

The CDR3 is made up of 14 amino acids. Germline-derived CDR1 and CDR2 are SEHNR and FQNEAQ (reference sequence). V was clipped by 2 bases and J by 6 bases, with 12 bases between them. Assay used: immunoSEQ multiplex PCR; TCRdb lists only in-frame clones, some missing. The table shows 85,000 to 90,000 clones, with roughly nine tenths occurring only once. With respect to this clone: The antigen is not known.

The sequences come from unstimulated CD4+ T cells sorted from spleen or lymph node cells, collected before intestinal transplant. The genes are TRBV7-9 and TRBJ2-3, with D possibly TRBD2 on 7 matching bases. The source of this sequence is a human donor who received an intestinal transplant. CDR3 protein: CASSLMGGQDTQYF. DNA of the CDR3: TGTGCCAGCAGCTTAATGGGGGGGCAGGATACGCAGTATTTT.